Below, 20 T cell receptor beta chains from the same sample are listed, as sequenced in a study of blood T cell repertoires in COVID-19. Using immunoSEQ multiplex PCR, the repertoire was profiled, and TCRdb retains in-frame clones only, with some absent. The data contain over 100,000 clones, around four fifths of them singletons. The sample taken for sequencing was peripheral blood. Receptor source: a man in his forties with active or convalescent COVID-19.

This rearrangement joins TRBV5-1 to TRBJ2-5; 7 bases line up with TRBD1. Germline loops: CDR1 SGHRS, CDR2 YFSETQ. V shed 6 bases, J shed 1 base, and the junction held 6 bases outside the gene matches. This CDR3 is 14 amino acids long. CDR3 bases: TGCGCCAGCAACGAGGGGGCCAGCCAAGAGACCCAGTACTTC. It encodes CASNEGASQETQYF.

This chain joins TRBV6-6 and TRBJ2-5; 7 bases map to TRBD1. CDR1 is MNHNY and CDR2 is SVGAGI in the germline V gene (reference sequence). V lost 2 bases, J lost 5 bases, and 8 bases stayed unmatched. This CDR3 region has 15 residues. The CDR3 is CASSYTGESTETQYF. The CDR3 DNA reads TGTGCCAGCAGTTACACAGGGGAATCAACCGAGACCCAGTACTTC.

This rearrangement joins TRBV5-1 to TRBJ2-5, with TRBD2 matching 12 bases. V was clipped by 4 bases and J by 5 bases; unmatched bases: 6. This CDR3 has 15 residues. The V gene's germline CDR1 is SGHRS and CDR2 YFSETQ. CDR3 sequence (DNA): TGCGCCAGCAGCGCCGGGACTAGCGGGTTTGAGACCCAGTACTTC. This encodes CASSAGTSGFETQYF.

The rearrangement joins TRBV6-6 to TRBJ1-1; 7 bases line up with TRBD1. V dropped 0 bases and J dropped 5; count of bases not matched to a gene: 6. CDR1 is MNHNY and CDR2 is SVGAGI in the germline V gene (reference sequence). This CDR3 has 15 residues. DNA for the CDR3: TGTGCCAGCAGTTACTCGACTCAGGGGGGAACTGAAGCTTTCTTT. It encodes CASSYSTQGGTEAFF.

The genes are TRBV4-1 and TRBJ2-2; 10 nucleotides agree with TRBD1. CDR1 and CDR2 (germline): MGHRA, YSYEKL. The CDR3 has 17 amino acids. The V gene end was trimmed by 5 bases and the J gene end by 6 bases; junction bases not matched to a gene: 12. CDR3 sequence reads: CASSYYTGTGESGELFF. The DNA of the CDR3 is TGCGCCAGCAGCTACTACACCGGGACAGGGGAATCCGGGGAGCTGTTTTTT.

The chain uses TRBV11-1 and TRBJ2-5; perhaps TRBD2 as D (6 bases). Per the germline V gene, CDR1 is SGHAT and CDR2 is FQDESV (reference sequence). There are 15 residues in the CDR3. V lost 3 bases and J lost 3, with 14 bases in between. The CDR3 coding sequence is TGTGCCAGCAGCTTTGGCGGGGCGGGGAAAGAGACCCAGTACTTC. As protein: CASSFGGAGKETQYF.

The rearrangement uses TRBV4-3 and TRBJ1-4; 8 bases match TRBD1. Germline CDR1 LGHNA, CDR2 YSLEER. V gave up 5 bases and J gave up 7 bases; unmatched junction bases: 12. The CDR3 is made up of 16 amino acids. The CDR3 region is CASSENTGTGVEKLFF. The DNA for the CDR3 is TGCGCCAGCAGCGAAAACACCGGGACAGGCGTTGAAAAACTGTTTTTT.

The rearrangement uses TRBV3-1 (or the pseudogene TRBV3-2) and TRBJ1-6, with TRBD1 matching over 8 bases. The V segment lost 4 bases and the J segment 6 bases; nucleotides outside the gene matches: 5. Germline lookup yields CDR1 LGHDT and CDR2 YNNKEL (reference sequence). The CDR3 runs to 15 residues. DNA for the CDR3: TGTGCCAGCAGCCTTGGACAGGGCCGTAATTCACCCCTCCACTTT. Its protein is CASSLGQGRNSPLHF.

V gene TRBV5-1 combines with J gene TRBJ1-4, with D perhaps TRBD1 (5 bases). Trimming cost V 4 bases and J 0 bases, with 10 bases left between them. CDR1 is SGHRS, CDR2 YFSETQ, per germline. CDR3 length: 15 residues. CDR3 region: CASSEQDPTNEKLFF. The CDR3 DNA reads TGCGCCAGCAGCGAACAGGATCCAACTAATGAAAAACTGTTTTTT.

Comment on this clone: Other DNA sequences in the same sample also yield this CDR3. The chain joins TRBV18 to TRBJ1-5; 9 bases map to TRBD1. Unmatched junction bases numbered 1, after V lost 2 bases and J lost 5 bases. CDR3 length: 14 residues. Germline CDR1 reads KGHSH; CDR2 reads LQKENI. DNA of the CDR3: TGTGCCAGCTCACCAAGGACAGGGGATCAGCCCCAGCATTTT. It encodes CASSPRTGDQPQHF.

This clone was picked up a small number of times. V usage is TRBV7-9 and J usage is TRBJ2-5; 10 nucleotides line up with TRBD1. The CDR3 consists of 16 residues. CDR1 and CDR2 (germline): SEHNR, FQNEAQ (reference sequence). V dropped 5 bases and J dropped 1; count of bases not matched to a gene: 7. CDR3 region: CASSKRTGGTQETQYF. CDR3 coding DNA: TGTGCCAGCAGCAAAAGGACAGGGGGAACCCAAGAGACCCAGTACTTC. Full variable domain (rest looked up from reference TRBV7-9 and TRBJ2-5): DTGVSQNPRHKITKRGQNVTFRCDPISEHNRLYWYRQTLGQGPEFLTYFQNEAQLEKSRLLSDRFSAERPKGSFSTLEIQRTEQGDSAMYLCASSKRTGGTQETQYFGPGTRLLVL.

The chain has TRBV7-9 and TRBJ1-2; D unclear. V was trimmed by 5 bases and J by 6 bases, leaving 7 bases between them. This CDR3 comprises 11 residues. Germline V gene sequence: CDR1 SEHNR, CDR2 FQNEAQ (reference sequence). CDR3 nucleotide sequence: TGTGCCAGCAGCGCCGGAGATGGCTACACCTTC. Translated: CASSAGDGYTF.

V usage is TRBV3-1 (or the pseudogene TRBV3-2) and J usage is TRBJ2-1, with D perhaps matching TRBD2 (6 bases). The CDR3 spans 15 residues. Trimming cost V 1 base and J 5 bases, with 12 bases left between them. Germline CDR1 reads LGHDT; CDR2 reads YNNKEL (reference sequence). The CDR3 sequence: CASSQVTGTHNEQFF. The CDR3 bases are TGTGCCAGCAGCCAAGTCACCGGGACTCACAATGAGCAGTTCTTC.

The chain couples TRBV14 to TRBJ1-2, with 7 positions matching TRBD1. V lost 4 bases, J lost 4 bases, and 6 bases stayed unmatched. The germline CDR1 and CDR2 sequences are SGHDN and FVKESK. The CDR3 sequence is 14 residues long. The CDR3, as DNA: TGTGCCAGCAGCCGGGACAGCGAGAGCTATGGCTACACCTTC. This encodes CASSRDSESYGYTF.

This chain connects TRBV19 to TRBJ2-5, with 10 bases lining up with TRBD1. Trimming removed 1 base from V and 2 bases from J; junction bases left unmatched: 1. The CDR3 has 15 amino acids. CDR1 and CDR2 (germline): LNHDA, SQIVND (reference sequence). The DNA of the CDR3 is TGTGCCAGTAGTATAGGGGACAGGGGTCAAGAGACCCAGTACTTC. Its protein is CASSIGDRGQETQYF.

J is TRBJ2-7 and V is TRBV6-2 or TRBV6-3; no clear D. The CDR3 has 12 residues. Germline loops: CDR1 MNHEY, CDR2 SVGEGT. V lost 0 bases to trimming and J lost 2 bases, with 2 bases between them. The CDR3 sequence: CASSYSTYEQYF. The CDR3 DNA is TGTGCCAGCAGTTACTCCACCTACGAGCAGTACTTC.

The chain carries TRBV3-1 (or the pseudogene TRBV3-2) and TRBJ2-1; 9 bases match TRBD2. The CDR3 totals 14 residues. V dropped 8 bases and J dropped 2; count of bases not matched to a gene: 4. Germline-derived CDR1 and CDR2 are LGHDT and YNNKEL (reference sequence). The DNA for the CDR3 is TGTGCCAGCCAATTAGCGGGGGCCTACAATGAGCAGTTCTTC. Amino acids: CASQLAGAYNEQFF.

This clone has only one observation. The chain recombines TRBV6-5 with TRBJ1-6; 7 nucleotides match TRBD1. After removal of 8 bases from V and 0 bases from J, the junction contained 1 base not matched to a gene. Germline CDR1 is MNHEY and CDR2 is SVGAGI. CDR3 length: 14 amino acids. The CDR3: CASGDSSYNSPLHF. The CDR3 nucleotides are TGTGCCAGCGGGGACAGCTCCTATAATTCACCCCTCCACTTT.

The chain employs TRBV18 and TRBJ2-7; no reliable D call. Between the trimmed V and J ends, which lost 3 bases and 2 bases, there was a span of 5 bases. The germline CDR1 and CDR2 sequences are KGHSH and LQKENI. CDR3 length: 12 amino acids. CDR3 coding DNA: TGTGCCAGCTCACCTCAGACCTACGAGCAGTACTTC. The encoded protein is CASSPQTYEQYF.

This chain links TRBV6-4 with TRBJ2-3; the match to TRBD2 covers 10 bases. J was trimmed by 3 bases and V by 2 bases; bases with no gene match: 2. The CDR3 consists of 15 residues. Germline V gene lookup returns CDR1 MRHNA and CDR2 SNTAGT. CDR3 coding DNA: TGTGCCAGCAGTGACAGCGGGGGGGCGACAGATACGCAGTATTTT. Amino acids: CASSDSGGATDTQYF.